This entry lists 5 T cell receptor beta chains sequenced from one sample in a study of blood T cell repertoires in COVID-19. Sequenced by immunoSEQ multiplex PCR; TCRdb stores in-frame clones only, minus some. The sample consists of 250,000 to 350,000 clones, nearly 90% of them appearing once. The sequencing input was PBMCs or T cells enriched from blood (not recorded which). The receptors shown here come from a woman aged 25 to 45 who had recovered from COVID-19.

The rearrangement joins TRBV12-5 to TRBJ1-2; D gene uncertain. The ends were cut back, 2 bases at V and 4 bases at J, with 8 bases in the middle. CDR1 and CDR2 from the germline V gene are LGHNT and FRNRAP. This CDR3 contains 13 residues. This CDR3 reads CASGLSGSYGYTF. CDR3 DNA sequence: TGTGCTAGTGGTTTGTCGGGGTCCTATGGCTACACCTTC.

The DNA of the CDR3 is TGTGCCAGCAGCTCGGGACAGAGCTCTGAAGCTTTCTTT. Translation: CASSSGQSSEAFF. The chain carries TRBV9 and TRBJ1-1; 7 bases are a match to TRBD1. The CDR3 totals 13 residues. Losses at the gene ends were 4 bases for V and 6 bases for J; bases not matched to a gene: 6. Germline V gives CDR1 SGDLS, CDR2 YYNGEE.

The chain carries TRBV10-3 and TRBJ2-7; 9 bases fit TRBD2. Losses at the gene ends were 5 bases for V and 4 bases for J; bases not matched to a gene: 21. The germline CDR1 and CDR2 sequences are ENHRY and SYGVKD. This CDR3 has 19 residues. The CDR3 spells CAISRRGTSTLPYGYEQYF. The CDR3 coding sequence is TGTGCCATCAGTCGACGGGGGACTAGCACTCTCCCATACGGGTACGAGCAGTACTTC.

V and J are TRBV9 and TRBJ2-1; 9 bases fit TRBD2. Germline V gives CDR1 SGDLS, CDR2 YYNGEE. The CDR3 length is 17 residues. Unmatched junction bases numbered 11, after V lost 0 bases and J lost 7 bases. The CDR3 sequence is CASSVAWAGGPWNEQFF. In nucleotides, the CDR3 is TGTGCCAGCAGCGTAGCTTGGGCGGGAGGGCCATGGAATGAGCAGTTCTTC.

V is TRBV2 and J is TRBJ1-2; D remains unclear. Germline V gives CDR1 SNHLY, CDR2 FYNNEI. V was cut by 3 bases and J by 4 bases, with 12 bases left in between. The CDR3 is 14 amino acids. The CDR3 spells CASSDGERGYGYTF. CDR3 nucleotide sequence: TGTGCCAGCAGTGATGGGGAGAGAGGCTATGGCTACACCTTC.